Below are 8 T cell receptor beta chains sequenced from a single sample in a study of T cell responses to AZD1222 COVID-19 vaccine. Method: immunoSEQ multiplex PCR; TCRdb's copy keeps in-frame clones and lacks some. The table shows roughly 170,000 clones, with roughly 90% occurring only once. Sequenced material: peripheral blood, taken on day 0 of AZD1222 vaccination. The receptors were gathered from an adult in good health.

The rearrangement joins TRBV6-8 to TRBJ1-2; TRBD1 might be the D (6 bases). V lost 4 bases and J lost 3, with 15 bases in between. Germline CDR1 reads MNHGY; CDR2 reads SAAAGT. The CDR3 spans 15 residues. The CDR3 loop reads CASSCGQRSDYGYTF. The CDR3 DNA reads TGTGCCAGCAGTTGCGGACAGAGAAGCGACTATGGCTACACCTTC.

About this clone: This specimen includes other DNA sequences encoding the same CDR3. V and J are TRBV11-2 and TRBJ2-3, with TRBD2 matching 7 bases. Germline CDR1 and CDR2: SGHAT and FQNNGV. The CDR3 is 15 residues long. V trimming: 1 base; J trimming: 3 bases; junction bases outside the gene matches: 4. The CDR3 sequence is CASSLVGGSTDTQYF. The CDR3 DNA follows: TGTGCCAGCAGCTTAGTGGGCGGGAGTACAGATACGCAGTATTTT.

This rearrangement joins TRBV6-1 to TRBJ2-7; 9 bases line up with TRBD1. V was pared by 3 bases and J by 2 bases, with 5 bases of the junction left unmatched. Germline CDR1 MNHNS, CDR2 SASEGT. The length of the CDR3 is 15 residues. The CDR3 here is CASSDTGGFPYEQYF. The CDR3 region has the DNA TGTGCCAGCAGTGATACAGGGGGCTTTCCCTACGAGCAGTACTTC.

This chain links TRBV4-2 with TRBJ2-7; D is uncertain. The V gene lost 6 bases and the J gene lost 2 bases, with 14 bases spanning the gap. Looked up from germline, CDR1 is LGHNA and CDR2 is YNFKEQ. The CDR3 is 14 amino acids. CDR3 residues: CASRSGKGTYEQYF. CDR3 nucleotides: TGTGCCAGCAGGTCCGGAAAGGGAACCTACGAGCAGTACTTC.

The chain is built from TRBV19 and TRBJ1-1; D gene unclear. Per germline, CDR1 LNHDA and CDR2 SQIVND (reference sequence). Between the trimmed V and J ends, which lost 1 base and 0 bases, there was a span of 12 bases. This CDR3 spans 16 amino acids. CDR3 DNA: TGTGCCAGTAGTATAGGCCCGGGAGACATGAACACTGAAGCTTTCTTT. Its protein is CASSIGPGDMNTEAFF.

The CDR3 loop is CASSSGYLSNQPQHF. The CDR3 DNA follows: TGTGCCAGCAGTTCCGGGTACCTTAGCAATCAGCCCCAGCATTTT. The chain recombines TRBV6-5 with TRBJ1-5, with D unresolved. In germline, CDR1 is MNHEY, CDR2 SVGAGI. This CDR3 comprises 15 residues. The V end lost 4 bases, the J end lost 0 bases, and 10 bases lay between the germline ends.

CDR3 in amino acids: CASSINYYTGELFF. For the CDR3, the DNA is TGTGCCAGTAGCATCAACTACTACACCGGGGAGCTGTTTTTT. The chain combines TRBV19 with TRBJ2-2, with D hard to call. The V gene lost 6 bases and the J gene lost 3 bases, with 11 bases spanning the gap. This CDR3 has 14 amino acids. The germline gives CDR1 LNHDA, CDR2 SQIVND (reference sequence). The full variable domain, rest sourced from reference TRBV19 and TRBJ2-2, is DGGITQSPKYLFRKEGQNVTLSCEQNLNHDAMYWYRQDPGQGLRLIYYSQIVNDFQKGDIAEGYSVSREKKESFPLTVTSAQKNPTAFYLCASSINYYTGELFFGEGSRLTVL.

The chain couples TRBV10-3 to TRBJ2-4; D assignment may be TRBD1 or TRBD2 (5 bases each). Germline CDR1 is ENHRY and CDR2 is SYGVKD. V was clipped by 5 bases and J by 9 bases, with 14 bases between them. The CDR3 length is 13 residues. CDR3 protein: CAISHDRGIIQYF. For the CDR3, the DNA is TGTGCCATCAGTCACGACAGAGGGATCATTCAGTACTTC.